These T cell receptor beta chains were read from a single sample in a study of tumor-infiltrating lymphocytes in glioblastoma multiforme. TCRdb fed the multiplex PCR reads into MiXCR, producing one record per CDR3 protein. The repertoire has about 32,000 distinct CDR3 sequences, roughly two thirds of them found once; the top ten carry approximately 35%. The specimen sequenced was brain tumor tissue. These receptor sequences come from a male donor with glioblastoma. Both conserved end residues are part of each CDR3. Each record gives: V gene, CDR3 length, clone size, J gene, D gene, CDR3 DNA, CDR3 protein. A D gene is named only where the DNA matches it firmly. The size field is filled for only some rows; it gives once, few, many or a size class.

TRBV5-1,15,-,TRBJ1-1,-,TGCGCCAGTAGCGGGGTGGGGACGCTGAACACTGAAGCTTTCTTT,CASSGVGTLNTEAFF
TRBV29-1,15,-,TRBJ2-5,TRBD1,TGCAGCGTTACTCTGCGGACAGGGTCTGGAGAGACCCAGTACTTC,CSVTLRTGSGETQYF
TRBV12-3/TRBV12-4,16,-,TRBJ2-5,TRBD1,TGTGCCAGCAGTTTAGTCACAGGGGGCCGTCAAGAGACCCAGTACTTC,CASSLVTGGRQETQYF
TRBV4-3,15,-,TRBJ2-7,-,TGCGCCAGCAGCCAATATCGGGACATCCCCTACGAGCAGTACTTC,CASSQYRDIPYEQYF
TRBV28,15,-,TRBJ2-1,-,TGTGCCAGCAGTTGTGGGATTCGCTCCTACAATGAGCAGTTCTTC,CASSCGIRSYNEQFF
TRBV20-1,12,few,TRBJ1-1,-,TGCCGTGCCGAGGGCGGGAGCACTGAAGCTTTCTTT,CRAEGGSTEAFF
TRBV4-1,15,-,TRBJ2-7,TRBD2,TGCGCCAGCAGCCAAGGGGTGGGACTAGGTTACGAGCAGTACTTT,CASSQGVGLGYEQYF
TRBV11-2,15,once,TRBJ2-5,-,TGTGCCAGCAGCCGCGGGTCGATATCGGGGGAGACCCAGTACTTC,CASSRGSISGETQYF
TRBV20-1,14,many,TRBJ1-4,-,TGCAGTGCTGGGACGGGACACGGTAATGAAAAACTGTTTTTT,CSAGTGHGNEKLFF
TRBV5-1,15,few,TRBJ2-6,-,TGCGCCAGCAGCCCCTCCTACTCTGGGGCCAACGTCCTGACTTTC,CASSPSYSGANVLTF
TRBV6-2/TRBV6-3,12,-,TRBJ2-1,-,TGTGCCAGCAGTTATAGGGGCGAGGGGCAGTTCTTC,CASSYRGEGQFF
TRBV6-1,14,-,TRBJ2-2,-,TGCGCCAGCAGCCCGTGGGGCAGCACCGGGCAGCTGTTTTTT,CASSPWGSTGQLFF
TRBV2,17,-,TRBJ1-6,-,TGTGCCAGCAGTGAGTTTGAGATGAGCTCCTATAATCCACCCCTCCACTTT,CASSEFEMSSYNPPLHF